This T cell receptor (beta chain) was retrieved from a study of blood T cell repertoires in COVID-19. As for the study in general: Donors in the United States, Italy and Spain gave samples during acute or convalescent COVID-19. From T cells, B-cell-depleted T cells, or PBMCs came the material, which was cDNA or gDNA.

In the original processing: Quantification of nucleated cells was approximated via reference gene primer amplification. The data were produced by immunoSEQ multiplex PCR, yet TCRdb's version contains in-frame clones alone and is incomplete. Clonal size and the V and J genes are those of that table, whereas D and trimming came from the DNA. The table includes about 180,000 clones, about 85% detected once. The table lists this clone with a count of one. CDR3 size: 13 residues. Deletions cut 6 bases from V and 7 bases from J, with 12 bases between. Germline CDR1 MRHNA, CDR2 SNTAGT. Specimen: peripheral blood. This clonotype was obtained from a woman of 80 years or more with acute or convalescent COVID-19. The gene calls are TRBV6-4 and TRBJ2-2; a possible D gene is TRBD1 (6 bases). CDR3 bases: TGTGCCAGCAGGGACAGACCTAGCGGGGAGCTGTTTTTT. Protein product: CASRDRPSGELFF.